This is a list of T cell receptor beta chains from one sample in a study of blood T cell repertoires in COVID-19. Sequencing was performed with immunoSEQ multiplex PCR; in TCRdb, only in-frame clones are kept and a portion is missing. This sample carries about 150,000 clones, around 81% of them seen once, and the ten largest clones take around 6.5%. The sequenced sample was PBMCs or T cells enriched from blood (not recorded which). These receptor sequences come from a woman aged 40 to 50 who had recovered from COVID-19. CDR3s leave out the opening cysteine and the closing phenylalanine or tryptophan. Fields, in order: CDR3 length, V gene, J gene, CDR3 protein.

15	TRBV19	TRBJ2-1	ASSIAVSGSAYNEQF
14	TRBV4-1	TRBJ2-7	ASSPRGTSGSYEQY
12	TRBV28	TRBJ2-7	ASSLLHSLYEQY
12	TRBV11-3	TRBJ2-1	ASSSGGARGEQF
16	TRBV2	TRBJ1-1	ASSERLSGGQWDTEAF
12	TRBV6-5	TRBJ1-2	ASSPDRGLGGYT
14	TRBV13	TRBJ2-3	ASSPTGEEGTDTQY
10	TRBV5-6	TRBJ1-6	ASSWLQSPLH
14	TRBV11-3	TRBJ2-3	ASSLGHRETTDTQY
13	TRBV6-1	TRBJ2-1	ASSEWRESVDEQF
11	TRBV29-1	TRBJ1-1	SVADTQGTEAF
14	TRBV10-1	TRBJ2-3	ASSDWTSGGTDTQY
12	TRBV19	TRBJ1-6	ATRGGQGNSPLH
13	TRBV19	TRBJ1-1	ASSLSTGANTEAF
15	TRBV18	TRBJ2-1	ASSPANSGRASNEQF
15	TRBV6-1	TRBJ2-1	ASSEAKTSLTYNEQF
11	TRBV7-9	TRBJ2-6	ASSLKEWLDLT
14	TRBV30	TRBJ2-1	AWSVLATRGYNEQF
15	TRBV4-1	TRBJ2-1	ASSQVPGGGGYNEQF
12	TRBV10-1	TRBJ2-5	ASSLTGSQETQY
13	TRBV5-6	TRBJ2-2	ASSLGQRLTGELF
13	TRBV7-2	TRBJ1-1	ASSSHKGVNTEAF
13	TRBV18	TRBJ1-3	ASSPKDYSGNTIY
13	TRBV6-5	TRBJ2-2	ASSLDRIYTGELF
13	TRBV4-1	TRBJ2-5	ASSPGQLIQETQY
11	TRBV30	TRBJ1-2	AWSDQGFYAYT
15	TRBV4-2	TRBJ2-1	ASSQDSGGASYNEQF
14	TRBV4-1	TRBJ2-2	ASSLRGGTGTGELF
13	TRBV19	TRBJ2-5	ASSTGTGVSETQY
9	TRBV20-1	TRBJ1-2	SAPGLGGYT
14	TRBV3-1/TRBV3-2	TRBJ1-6	ASSHPTGRGNSPLH
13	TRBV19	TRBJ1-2	ASSTRTGAEYGYT
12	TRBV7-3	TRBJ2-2	ASSPSPLGGELF
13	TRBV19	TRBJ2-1	ASSPTSGGYNEQF
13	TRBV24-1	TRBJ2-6	ATSPGSSGANVLT
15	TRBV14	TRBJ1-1	ASSGATLTGLTTEAF
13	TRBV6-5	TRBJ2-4	ASSRGQIAKNIQY
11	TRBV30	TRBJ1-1	AWNRGENTEAF
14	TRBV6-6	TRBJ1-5	ASSYPTGYSNQPQH
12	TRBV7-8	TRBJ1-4	ASSPDRANEKLF
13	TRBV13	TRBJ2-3	ASSSGLAVTDTQY
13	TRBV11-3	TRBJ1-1	ASSLEGQMNTEAF
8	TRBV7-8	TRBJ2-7	AVEANEQY
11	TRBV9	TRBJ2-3	ASSYGGTDTQY
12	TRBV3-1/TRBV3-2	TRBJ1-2	ASSQDGRVDGYT